This TCR beta chain was sequenced for a study of blood T cell repertoires in COVID-19. Study summary: COVID-19 samples, acute and convalescent, were from the United States, Italy and Spain. The analysed material was cDNA or gDNA that came from T cells, B-cell-depleted T cells, or PBMCs.

Trimming took 4 bases from V and 4 from J; bases not matched to a gene: 12. The CDR3 is 17 residues long. Germline lookup yields CDR1 SGHRS and CDR2 YFSETQ. Per the authors' pipeline: Estimation of nucleated cell counts relied on the amplification of reference gene primers. Sequencing was performed with immunoSEQ multiplex PCR; in TCRdb, only in-frame clones are kept and a portion is missing. V, J and clone size are those of that table, while D and trimming were read from the DNA. Of about 90,000 clones in the sample, approximately 92% were seen once. The sequence derives from a woman aged 60-75 years with active COVID-19. V gene TRBV5-1 combines with J gene TRBJ1-2, with 11 bases identical to TRBD1. The specimen was peripheral blood. The CDR3 loop reads CASSAGQGALGGYGYTF. CDR3 bases: TGCGCCAGCAGCGCCGGACAGGGGGCTCTCGGTGGCTATGGCTACACCTTC.